The 22 T cell receptor beta chains listed next were all sequenced from one sample in a study of T cell responses to AZD1222 COVID-19 vaccine. The protocol was immunoSEQ multiplex PCR, while the TCRdb copy is restricted to in-frame clones and leaves out a portion. Among 110,000 or so clones, about 86% were seen once, and the ten largest hold roughly 18%. Here the sequenced sample was peripheral blood, taken 28 days after the second AZD1222 dose. Receptors were obtained from an adult who received the AZD1222 COVID-19 vaccine.

The J gene is TRBJ1-2, the V gene TRBV6-5; unclear D gene. The V gene lost 2 bases and the J gene lost 5 bases, with 12 bases spanning the gap. CDR1 is MNHEY and CDR2 is SVGAGI in the germline V gene. This CDR3 contains 14 residues. CDR3 protein: CASSYGDPAYGYTF. In nucleotides, the CDR3 is TGTGCCAGCAGTTACGGGGATCCGGCTTATGGCTACACCTTC.

This chain connects TRBV28 to TRBJ2-5; 9 bases are shared with TRBD2. The CDR3 is 17 amino acids. Germline trimming cut 2 bases from V and 2 bases from J; bases unmatched to any gene: 9. Germline values: CDR1 MDHEN, CDR2 SYDVKM. CDR3 sequence reads: CASSLTAAAGGQETQYF. Here the CDR3 DNA reads TGTGCCAGCAGTTTAACTGCTGCGGCGGGGGGGCAAGAGACCCAGTACTTC.

This clone was seen only a few times. The rearrangement uses TRBV7-6 and TRBJ2-2, with 13 bases lining up with TRBD2. Trimming removed 4 bases from V and 0 bases from J; junction bases left unmatched: 2. Looked up from germline, CDR1 is SGHVS and CDR2 is FNYEAQ. This CDR3 is built from 17 residues. This CDR3 reads CASSYGTSGANTGELFF. The DNA for the CDR3 is TGTGCCAGCAGCTACGGGACTAGCGGGGCGAACACCGGGGAGCTGTTTTTT.

The rearrangement uses TRBV30 and TRBJ2-1, with 13 positions matching TRBD2. The V gene end was trimmed by 4 bases and the J gene end by 10 bases; junction bases not matched to a gene: 10. The CDR3 is 15 amino acids. CDR1 is GTSNPN and CDR2 is SVGIG in the germline V gene (reference sequence). The CDR3 DNA sequence: TGTGCCTGGAACCCAGGACTAGCGGGAGTTTCGGAGCAGTTCTTC. This sequence encodes CAWNPGLAGVSEQFF.

The chain joins TRBV10-3 to TRBJ1-2, with a weak D call TRBD1 (6 bases). Germline assignment: CDR1 ENHRY and CDR2 SYGVKD. Trimming pared 6 bases from V and 1 base from J, leaving 9 bases between. This CDR3 is 13 amino acids long. CDR3 region: CAISPDSNYGYTF. For the CDR3, the DNA is TGTGCCATCAGCCCGGACAGTAACTATGGCTACACCTTC.

This clone has only a few counts. The chain is built from TRBV7-9 and TRBJ1-2, with D unresolved. Trimming took 5 bases from V and 6 from J, leaving 16 bases between them. This CDR3 contains 14 residues. CDR1 and CDR2 (germline): SEHNR, FQNEAQ (reference sequence). The CDR3 sequence: CASSREVESDGYTF. In DNA, the CDR3 is TGTGCCAGCAGCCGGGAGGTTGAGTCGGATGGCTACACCTTC.

The DNA of the CDR3 is TGTGCCAGCAGCAAAGCAATGAGGGACGGAAGCTTACAAGAGACCCAGTACTTC. Translating it yields CASSKAMRDGSLQETQYF. V gene TRBV21-1 combines with J gene TRBJ2-5. TRBV21-1 is noted as a pseudogene. This CDR3 is 18 amino acids long.

The chain is built from TRBV27 and TRBJ2-2; weak D call: TRBD2 (6 bases). V lost 2 bases and J lost 6, with 7 bases in between. CDR1 MNHEY and CDR2 SMNVEV come from the germline V gene (reference sequence). This CDR3 has 13 residues. The CDR3 is CASSLGGAGELFF. Written as DNA, the CDR3 is TGTGCCAGCAGTTTAGGAGGGGCCGGGGAGCTGTTTTTT.

The chain joins TRBV28 to TRBJ2-7, with TRBD1 matching 8 bases. CDR1 and CDR2 (germline): MDHEN, SYDVKM. Germline trimming cut 1 base from V and 3 bases from J; bases unmatched to any gene: 2. The CDR3 is 14 residues long. The CDR3 region is CASSLSDRVYEQYF. The CDR3 DNA sequence: TGTGCCAGCAGTTTATCGGACAGGGTCTACGAGCAGTACTTC.

The chain is built from TRBV12-3 or TRBV12-4 and TRBJ1-5; 7 bases fit TRBD1. CDR3 length equals 13 residues. Trimming removed 5 bases from V and 6 bases from J; junction bases left unmatched: 4. The CDR3 sequence is CASSRQGSQPQHF. The CDR3 bases are TGTGCCAGCAGTCGACAGGGCAGTCAGCCCCAGCATTTT.

The chain uses TRBV3-1 (or the pseudogene TRBV3-2) and TRBJ1-6; D is ambiguous. The length of the CDR3 is 13 residues. Germline V lookup: CDR1 LGHDT, CDR2 YNNKEL (reference sequence). With 3 bases removed from V and 7 bases from J, the gap between germline ends came to 7 bases. The CDR3 region is CASSQETNSPLHF. CDR3 DNA sequence: TGTGCCAGCAGCCAGGAAACGAATTCACCCCTCCACTTT.

The chain couples TRBV9 to TRBJ1-1; unclear D gene. V lost 0 bases and J 5 bases, leaving 17 bases between the germline ends. This CDR3 spans 16 amino acids. The germline gives CDR1 SGDLS, CDR2 YYNGEE. The CDR3 here is CASSVVADAGGTEAFF. The CDR3 DNA sequence: TGTGCCAGCAGCGTAGTGGCTGACGCCGGAGGGACTGAAGCTTTCTTT.

The sample holds one count of this clone. This chain uses TRBV28 with TRBJ1-1; 9 nucleotides agree with TRBD1. Unmatched junction bases numbered 11, after V lost 5 bases and J lost 10 bases. CDR3 size: 14 residues. Germline V gene sequence: CDR1 MDHEN, CDR2 SYDVKM. For the CDR3, the DNA is TGTGCCAGCAGTCCCCCGGGACAGGGTATGATAGCTTTCTTT. Its protein is CASSPPGQGMIAFF.

The rearrangement joins TRBV5-8 to TRBJ1-2; TRBD1 agrees at 7 bases. CDR3 length equals 14 residues. Trimming removed 4 bases from V and 8 bases from J; junction bases left unmatched: 11. Germline-derived CDR1 and CDR2 are SGHTS and YDEGEE. The CDR3 DNA reads TGTGCCAGCAGCCTCAGGGGGAAGGAAACAGGCTACACCTTC. Its protein product is CASSLRGKETGYTF.

The gene calls are TRBV7-2 and TRBJ1-6, with 10 bases lining up with TRBD1. CDR3 length equals 15 residues. The trim removed 5 bases at V and 7 bases at J, leaving 5 bases unmatched. Germline-derived CDR1 and CDR2 are SGHTA and FQGNSA. The CDR3 reads CASSQRDRGNSPLHF. CDR3 DNA: TGTGCCAGCAGCCAGCGGGACAGGGGAAATTCACCCCTCCACTTT.

This chain connects TRBV29-1 to TRBJ2-1, with TRBD2 identical over 9 bases. The CDR3 contains 17 residues. J lost 0 bases, V lost 0 bases, and 6 bases had no gene match. Germline V gives CDR1 SQVTM, CDR2 ANQGSEA. The DNA for the CDR3 is TGCAGCGTTGAAGACCTTAGCGGGAGATACTCCTACAATGAGCAGTTCTTC. Amino acid sequence: CSVEDLSGRYSYNEQFF.

This chain links TRBV5-4 with TRBJ1-2; tentative D call: TRBD1 (5 bases). This CDR3 region has 14 residues. Germline V CDR1 and CDR2: SGHNT, YYREEE (reference sequence). Trimming took 1 base from V and 3 from J, leaving 10 bases between them. CDR3 amino acids: CASSLQGPHYGYTF. CDR3 bases: TGTGCCAGCAGCTTGCAGGGCCCGCACTATGGCTACACCTTC.

The V call is TRBV7-2, the J call TRBJ2-7; tentative D call: TRBD2 (5 bases). Germline V gene data show CDR1 as SGHTA and CDR2 as FQGNSA. The CDR3 runs 16 residues. Trimming cost V 0 bases and J 4 bases, with 16 bases left between them. This CDR3 reads CASSLAARTGTYEQYF. In DNA form, the CDR3 reads TGTGCCAGCAGCTTAGCGGCCCGGACGGGAACTTACGAGCAGTACTTC.

The chain combines TRBV7-9 with TRBJ2-1, with 7 bases lining up with TRBD2. V lost 0 bases to trimming and J lost 10 bases; unmatched junction nucleotides: 6. CDR3 size: 14 residues. The germline gives CDR1 SEHNR, CDR2 FQNEAQ (reference sequence). CDR3: CASSLAQPGGEQFF. Written as DNA, the CDR3 is TGTGCCAGCAGCTTAGCGCAACCCGGGGGGGAGCAGTTCTTC.

This clone appeared a single time. This chain links TRBV7-3 with TRBJ1-6; the D is unclear. Trimming took 2 bases from V and 8 from J, leaving 13 bases between them. This CDR3 region has 15 residues. Germline CDR1 reads SGHTA; CDR2 reads FQGTGA. CDR3 nucleotide sequence: TGTGCCAGCAGCTTAGGTGCGGGTATAGATTCACCCCTCCACTTT. Protein product: CASSLGAGIDSPLHF.

The rearrangement links TRBV9 to TRBJ1-4; the D gene is possibly TRBD1 (5 bases). V lost 3 bases and J lost 7, with 13 bases in between. Germline V CDR1 and CDR2: SGDLS, YYNGEE. The CDR3 sequence is 14 residues long. The CDR3: CASSAAGGFEKLFF. The CDR3, as DNA: TGTGCCAGCAGCGCGGCGGGGGGTTTTGAAAAACTGTTTTTT. The variable domain in full, completed from reference TRBV9 and TRBJ1-4, reads DSGVTQTPKHLITATGQRVTLRCSPRSGDLSVYWYQQSLDQGLQFLIQYYNGEERAKGNILERFSAQQFPDLHSELNLSSLELGDSALYFCASSAAGGFEKLFFGSGTQLSVL.

V is TRBV7-9 and J is TRBJ1-2; a possible D gene is TRBD1 (5 bases). The V and J ends lost 5 bases and 4 bases respectively, with 17 bases between them. The germline V gene encodes CDR1 SEHNR and CDR2 FQNEAQ (reference sequence). This CDR3 region has 15 residues. CDR3 loop: CASSQKGLTVYGYTF. The CDR3, as DNA: TGTGCCAGCAGCCAAAAGGGCCTGACAGTCTATGGCTACACCTTC.